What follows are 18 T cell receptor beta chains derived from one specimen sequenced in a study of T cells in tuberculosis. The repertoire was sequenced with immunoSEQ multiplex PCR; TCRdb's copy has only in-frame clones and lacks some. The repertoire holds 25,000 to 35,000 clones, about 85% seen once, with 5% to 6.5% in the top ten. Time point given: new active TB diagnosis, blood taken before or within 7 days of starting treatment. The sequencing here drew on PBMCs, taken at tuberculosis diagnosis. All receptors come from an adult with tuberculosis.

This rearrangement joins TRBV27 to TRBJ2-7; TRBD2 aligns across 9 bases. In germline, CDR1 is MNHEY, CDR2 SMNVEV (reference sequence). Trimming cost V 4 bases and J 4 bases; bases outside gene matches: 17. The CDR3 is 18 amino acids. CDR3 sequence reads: CASSYRSGGMVEGYEQYF. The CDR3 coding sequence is TGTGCCAGCAGTTATCGAAGCGGGGGGATGGTAGAAGGATACGAGCAGTACTTC.

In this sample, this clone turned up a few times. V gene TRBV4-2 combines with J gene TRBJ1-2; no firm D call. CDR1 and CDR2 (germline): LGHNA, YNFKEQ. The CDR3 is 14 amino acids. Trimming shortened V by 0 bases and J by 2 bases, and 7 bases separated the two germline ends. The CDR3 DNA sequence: TGTGCCAGCAGCCAAGAAGCCAGGAACTATGGCTACACCTTC. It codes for CASSQEARNYGYTF.

Written as DNA, the CDR3 is TGTGCCAGCAGTTTATACCGGGTAGATCAGCCCCAGCATTTT. Translation gives CASSLYRVDQPQHF. The chain couples TRBV28 to TRBJ1-5; no firm D call. The CDR3 runs to 14 residues. Trimming left V 1 base short and J 5 bases short, with 9 bases between. Germline V gives CDR1 MDHEN, CDR2 SYDVKM.

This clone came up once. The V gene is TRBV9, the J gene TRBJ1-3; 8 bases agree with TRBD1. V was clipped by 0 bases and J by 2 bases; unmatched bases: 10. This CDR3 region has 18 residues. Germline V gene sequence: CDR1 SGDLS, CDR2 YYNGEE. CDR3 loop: CASSVVGTGAPPGNTIYF. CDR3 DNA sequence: TGTGCCAGCAGCGTAGTAGGGACAGGAGCCCCACCTGGAAACACCATATATTTT. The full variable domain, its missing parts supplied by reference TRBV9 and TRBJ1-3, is DSGVTQTPKHLITATGQRVTLRCSPRSGDLSVYWYQQSLDQGLQFLIQYYNGEERAKGNILERFSAQQFPDLHSELNLSSLELGDSALYFCASSVVGTGAPPGNTIYFGEGSWLTVV.

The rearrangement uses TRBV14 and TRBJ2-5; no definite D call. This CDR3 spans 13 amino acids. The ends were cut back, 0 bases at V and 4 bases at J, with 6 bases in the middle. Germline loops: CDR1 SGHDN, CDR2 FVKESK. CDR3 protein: CASSQEIRETQYF. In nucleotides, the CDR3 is TGTGCCAGCAGCCAAGAAATTCGAGAGACCCAGTACTTC.

This CDR3 is CASSGDRPQETQYF. In nucleotides, the CDR3 is TGTGCCAGCAGTGGGGACAGGCCTCAAGAGACCCAGTACTTC. The V call is TRBV7-2, the J call TRBJ2-5; TRBD1 matches at 8 bases. CDR1 and CDR2 (germline): SGHTA, FQGNSA. The CDR3 has 14 amino acids. J lost 2 bases, V lost 6 bases, and 5 bases had no gene match.

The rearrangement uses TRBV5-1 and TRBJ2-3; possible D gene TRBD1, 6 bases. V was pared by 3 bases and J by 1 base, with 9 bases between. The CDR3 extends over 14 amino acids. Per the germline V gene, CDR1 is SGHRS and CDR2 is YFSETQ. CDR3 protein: CASSSRTGTDTQYF. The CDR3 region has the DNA TGCGCCAGCAGCTCCAGGACAGGCACAGATACGCAGTATTTT.

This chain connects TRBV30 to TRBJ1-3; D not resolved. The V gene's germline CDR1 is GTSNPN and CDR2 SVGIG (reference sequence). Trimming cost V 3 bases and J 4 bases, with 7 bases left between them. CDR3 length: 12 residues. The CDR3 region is CAWRPGGNTIYF. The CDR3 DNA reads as TGTGCCTGGAGACCGGGGGGAAACACCATATATTTT.

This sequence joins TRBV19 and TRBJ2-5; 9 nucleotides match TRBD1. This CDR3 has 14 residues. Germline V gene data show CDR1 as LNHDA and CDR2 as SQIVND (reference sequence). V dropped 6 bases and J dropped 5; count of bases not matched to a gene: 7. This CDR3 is CASSPTGGGETQYF. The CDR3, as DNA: TGTGCCAGTAGCCCGACAGGGGGAGGGGAGACCCAGTACTTC.

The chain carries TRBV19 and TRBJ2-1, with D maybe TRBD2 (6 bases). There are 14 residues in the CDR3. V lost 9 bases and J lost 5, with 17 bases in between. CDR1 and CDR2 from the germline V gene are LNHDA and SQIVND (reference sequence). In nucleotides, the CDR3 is TGTGCCAGCCGCGTCGGTCTAGCGAACAATGAGCAGTTCTTC. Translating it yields CASRVGLANNEQFF.

CDR3 sequence reads: CASSRGQGGSPLHF. The CDR3 nucleotides read TGCGCCAGCAGCCGCGGACAGGGCGGGTCACCCCTCCACTTT. V usage is TRBV4-3 and J usage is TRBJ1-6, with 8 bases fitting TRBD1. This CDR3 has 14 residues. With 4 bases clipped from V and 10 bases from J, the junction kept 6 bases outside the gene matches. CDR1 and CDR2 from the germline V gene are LGHNA and YSLEER.

The CDR3 loop reads CASLQQITEAFF. In DNA, the CDR3 is TGTGCCAGCCTGCAACAGATCACTGAAGCTTTCTTT. The chain has TRBV6-1 and TRBJ1-1, with unresolved D. CDR1 is MNHNS and CDR2 is SASEGT in the germline V gene. This CDR3 has 12 residues. V lost 8 bases to trimming and J lost 4 bases, with 11 bases between them.

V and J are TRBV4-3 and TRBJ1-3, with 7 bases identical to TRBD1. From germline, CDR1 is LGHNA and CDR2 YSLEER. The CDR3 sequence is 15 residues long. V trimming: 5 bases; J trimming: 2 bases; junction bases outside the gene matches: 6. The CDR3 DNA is TGCGCCAGCAGCTCTGTGACAGGGCCTGGAAACACCATATATTTT. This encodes CASSSVTGPGNTIYF.

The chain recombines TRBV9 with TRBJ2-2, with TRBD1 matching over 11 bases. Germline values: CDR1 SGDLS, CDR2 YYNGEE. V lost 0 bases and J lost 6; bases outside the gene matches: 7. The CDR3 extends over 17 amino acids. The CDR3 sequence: CASSVGTGGEYSGELFF. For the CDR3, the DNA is TGTGCCAGCAGCGTAGGGACAGGGGGCGAATACTCCGGGGAGCTGTTTTTT.

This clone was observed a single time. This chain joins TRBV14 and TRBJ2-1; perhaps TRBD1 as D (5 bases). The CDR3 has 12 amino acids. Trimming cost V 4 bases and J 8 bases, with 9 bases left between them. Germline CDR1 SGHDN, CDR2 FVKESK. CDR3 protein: CASSLSRDEQFF. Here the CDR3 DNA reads TGTGCCAGCAGCCTATCCAGGGATGAGCAGTTCTTC.

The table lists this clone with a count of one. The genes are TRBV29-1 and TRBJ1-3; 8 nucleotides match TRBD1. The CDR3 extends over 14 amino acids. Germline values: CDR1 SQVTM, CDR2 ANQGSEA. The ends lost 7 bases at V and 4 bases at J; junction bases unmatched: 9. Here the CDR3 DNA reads TGCAGCGCGCAAGACAGGGGAGGAGGAAACACCATATATTTT. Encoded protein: CSAQDRGGGNTIYF.

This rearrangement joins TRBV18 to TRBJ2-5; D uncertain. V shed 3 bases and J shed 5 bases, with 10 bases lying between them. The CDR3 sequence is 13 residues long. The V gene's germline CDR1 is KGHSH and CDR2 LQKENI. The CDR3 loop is CASSPLDWETQYF. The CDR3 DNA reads TGTGCCAGCTCACCGCTTGACTGGGAGACCCAGTACTTC.

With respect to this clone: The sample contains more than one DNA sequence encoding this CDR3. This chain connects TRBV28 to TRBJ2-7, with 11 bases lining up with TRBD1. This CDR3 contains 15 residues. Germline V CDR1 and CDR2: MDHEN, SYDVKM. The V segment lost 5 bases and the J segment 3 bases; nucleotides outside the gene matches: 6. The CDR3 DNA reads TGTGCCAGCAGTCTTTCCGGGACAGGGGGCTACGAGCAGTACTTC. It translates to CASSLSGTGGYEQYF.